This entry concerns a single T cell receptor (beta chain). The data were obtained in a study of T cell changes during pregnancy in multiple sclerosis. TCRdb's table, derived via immunoSEQ multiplex PCR, lists solely in-frame clones and lacks some. The profile shows about 55,000 clones, 93% of them singletons. Germline V gene lookup returns CDR1 SGHKS and CDR2 YYEKEE (reference sequence). The CDR3 has 14 residues. V lost 8 bases to trimming and J lost 1 base, with 15 bases between them. The clonotype originates from a female donor with multiple sclerosis, enrolled in a pregnancy study. This chain uses TRBV5-5 with TRBJ1-1; the D gene is possibly TRBD1 (6 bases). The sample in question was CD8+ T cells from peripheral blood mononuclear cells, obtained in the second trimester of pregnancy. CDR3 region: CASIPGAENTEAFF. Here the CDR3 DNA reads TGTGCCAGTATCCCAGGGGCCGAGAACACTGAAGCTTTCTTT.